This is a list of T cell receptor beta chains from one sample in a study of shared clonotypes between healthy human individuals. TCRdb keeps only in-frame clones here, not all; method: immunoSEQ multiplex PCR. The profile shows some 1 million clones, around 74% of them singletons. The sequenced material came from memory CD4+ T cells sorted from blood. Every receptor here comes from a young man in good health. Both conserved end residues are part of each CDR3. A D gene is named only where the DNA matches it firmly. A clone size is listed for some rows: how often the clone was seen (once, few, many), or a class if it is expanded.

cdr3_length | j_call | d_call | v_call | clone_size | cdr3_nt | cdr3_aa
13 | TRBJ1-2 | - | TRBV10-3 | - | TGTGCCATCAGTGAGTATAGGGACTATGGCTACACCTTC | CAISEYRDYGYTF
14 | TRBJ2-7 | - | TRBV18 | - | TGTGCCAGCTCACCAGAGATGGAGACCTACGAGCAGTACTTC | CASSPEMETYEQYF
14 | TRBJ2-7 | TRBD1 | TRBV5-1 | - | TGCGCCAGCAGCCGGGGCCAGGGGGTCTACGAGCAGTACTTC | CASSRGQGVYEQYF
17 | TRBJ2-5 | - | TRBV7-8 | many | TGTGCCAGCAGCTTAGCCCGGTTCGGGGGGCAGGAAGAGACCCAGTACTTC | CASSLARFGGQEETQYF
15 | TRBJ1-1 | TRBD1 | TRBV30 | - | TGTGAGGGGCCGGGACAGGGGGTCATGGACACTGAAGCTTTCTTT | CEGPGQGVMDTEAFF
15 | TRBJ1-5 | - | TRBV5-5 | - | TGTGCCAGCAGTCTCGACGGCAATAGCAATCAGCCCCAGCATTTT | CASSLDGNSNQPQHF
17 | TRBJ2-1 | - | TRBV18 | - | TGTGCCAGCTCACCAAGGAGTAGCGGCAGCTCCTACAATGAGCAGTTCTTC | CASSPRSSGSSYNEQFF
15 | TRBJ2-6 | - | TRBV10-3 | - | TGTGCCATCAGTGGAAGGGGCGCCGGGGCCAACGTCCTGACTTTC | CAISGRGAGANVLTF
15 | TRBJ1-5 | - | TRBV6-5 | - | TGTGCCAGCAGTTACTCGTTTCCCGGGAATCAGCCCCAGCATTTT | CASSYSFPGNQPQHF
15 | TRBJ2-1 | TRBD2 | TRBV5-1 | - | TGCGCCAGCAGCTTGTCTCTAGCGGAATACAATGAGCAGTTCTTC | CASSLSLAEYNEQFF
14 | TRBJ1-6 | - | TRBV2 | - | TGTGCCAGCAGGGACAGCTCCTATAATTCACCCCTCCACTTT | CASRDSSYNSPLHF
12 | TRBJ1-2 | - | TRBV29-1 | - | TGCAGCGTTGTTCCGGGGGCGGATGGCTACACCTTC | CSVVPGADGYTF
15 | TRBJ1-4 | - | TRBV5-4 | - | TGTGCCAGCAGCCGTGGGACCGCTCTAGCTGAAAAACTGTTTTTT | CASSRGTALAEKLFF
15 | TRBJ2-1 | TRBD2 | TRBV10-3 | - | TGTGCCATCAGTGTGATATTGGGGGGGAACAATGAGCAGTTCTTC | CAISVILGGNNEQFF
15 | TRBJ2-2 | - | TRBV9 | few | TGTGCCAGCAGCCGCGGGCACCCCGGGACCGGGGAGCTGTTTTTT | CASSRGHPGTGELFF
15 | TRBJ1-1 | TRBD1 | TRBV7-9 | - | TGTGCCAGCAGCCCTCGGACAGGGGGAAAAACTGAAGCTTTCTTT | CASSPRTGGKTEAFF
13 | TRBJ2-7 | - | TRBV28 | - | TGTGCCAGCAGTTTGCAGGCCCCCTACGAGCAGTACTTC | CASSLQAPYEQYF
14 | TRBJ1-1 | TRBD1 | TRBV25-1 | few | TGTGCCAGCAGTAACGACAGGGGTGGCACTGAAGCTTTCTTT | CASSNDRGGTEAFF
14 | TRBJ2-5 | TRBD1 | TRBV5-1 | - | TGCGCCAGCAGTTTGGGGACAGTCCAAGAGACCCAGTACTTC | CASSLGTVQETQYF
15 | TRBJ1-6 | TRBD1 | TRBV10-3 | - | TGTGCCATCAGTGAATCGGGGACAGTTAATTCACCCCTCCACTTT | CAISESGTVNSPLHF
15 | TRBJ1-2 | TRBD1 | TRBV18 | - | TGTGCCAGCTCACCCCAACCCTCACAGGGGCCGGGCTACACCTTC | CASSPQPSQGPGYTF
15 | TRBJ2-6 | TRBD2 | TRBV5-1 | - | TGCGCCAGCAGCAGCGGGGACGGCGGGGCCAACGTCCTGACTTTC | CASSSGDGGANVLTF
14 | TRBJ1-3 | - | TRBV15 | few | TGTGCCACCAGCAGCGAGGGCTCTGGAAACACCATATATTTT | CATSSEGSGNTIYF
15 | TRBJ2-5 | - | TRBV5-1 | - | TGCGCCAGCAGCACCCTGGGGACTCTCCAAGAGACCCAGTACTTC | CASSTLGTLQETQYF
15 | TRBJ1-1 | - | TRBV30 | - | TGTGCCTGGAGTGAGGTATATCCTCTGAACACTGAAGCTTTCTTT | CAWSEVYPLNTEAFF
15 | TRBJ1-4 | - | TRBV7-8 | - | TGTGCCAGCAGGCCCTGGGGGGCAACTAATGAAAAACTGTTTTTT | CASRPWGATNEKLFF
13 | TRBJ1-3 | - | TRBV6-1 | few | TGTGCCAGCAGTTGGGATTCTGGAAACACCATATATTTT | CASSWDSGNTIYF
14 | TRBJ1-2 | - | TRBV5-5 | - | TGTGCCAGCAGCTTTAGTGTAGACGGCTATGGCTACACCTTC | CASSFSVDGYGYTF
17 | TRBJ1-5 | TRBD1 | TRBV7-8 | - | TGTGCCAGCAGTTTTAGCTTTCCGGGACAGTATTATCAGCCCCAGCATTTT | CASSFSFPGQYYQPQHF
15 | TRBJ2-7 | TRBD2 | TRBV9 | - | TGTGCCAGCAGCGTAGGACTAGCGGGTCTCTACGAGCAGTACTTC | CASSVGLAGLYEQYF
20 | TRBJ2-7 | TRBD1 | TRBV6-7 | - | TGTGCCAGCAGTTACTCCCACTGGCAGGGGGCGCCTTTCGTAACTCACGAGCAGTACTTC | CASSYSHWQGAPFVTHEQYF
13 | TRBJ2-7 | - | TRBV7-9 | - | TGTGCCAGCAGCTTAGGGGTATCTAACGAGCAGTACTTC | CASSLGVSNEQYF
15 | TRBJ2-3 | - | TRBV2 | - | TGTGCCAGCAGTCCTCAGGTGGGGTTCTCAGATACGCAGTATTTT | CASSPQVGFSDTQYF
16 | TRBJ2-7 | - | TRBV11-2 | - | TGTGCCAGCAGCTTAGGCCCTTCGGGAGTGACCTACGAGCAGTACTTC | CASSLGPSGVTYEQYF
14 | TRBJ2-5 | - | TRBV6-6 | - | TGTGCCACCCGGGGAGGGGGACTCGGGGAGACCCAGTACTTC | CATRGGGLGETQYF
21 | TRBJ2-7 | TRBD1 | TRBV4-1 | few | TGCGCCAGCAGCCCCTCGGGTTATACAGCGGTCAAGGGGGCCCATCTCTACGAGCAGTACTTC | CASSPSGYTAVKGAHLYEQYF
13 | TRBJ2-3 | - | TRBV10-2 | - | TGCGCCAGCAGTGCCCAGGTGAGAGATACGCAGTATTTT | CASSAQVRDTQYF
15 | TRBJ2-3 | TRBD2 | TRBV18 | - | TGTGCCAGCTCACCCGCGCTAGCGGGAGTGGGTACGCAGTATTTT | CASSPALAGVGTQYF
14 | TRBJ2-2 | - | TRBV19 | - | TGTGCCAGTAGTATAGACAGGGCCACCGGGGAGCTGTTTTTT | CASSIDRATGELFF
17 | TRBJ2-1 | TRBD2 | TRBV9 | - | TGTGCCAGCAGCGCCAGGACTAGCGGGATTCATTACAATGAGCAGTTCTTC | CASSARTSGIHYNEQFF
15 | TRBJ2-7 | TRBD1 | TRBV7-2 | - | TGTGCCAGCAGCTTAGGACAGGGTCAAACCTACGAGCAGTACTTC | CASSLGQGQTYEQYF
16 | TRBJ2-2 | - | TRBV25-1 | - | TGTGCCAGCAGTGACTCGTCCTGGGGAAACACCGGGGAGCTGTTTTTT | CASSDSSWGNTGELFF
15 | TRBJ1-2 | - | TRBV7-8 | - | TGTGCCAGCAGCTTCGAAAGGACCAATAACTATGGCTACACCTTC | CASSFERTNNYGYTF
11 | TRBJ2-7 | - | TRBV28 | - | TGTGCCAGCAGTTCGCCAGGCTCGAAGTACTTC | CASSSPGSKYF
15 | TRBJ2-7 | TRBD1 | TRBV7-9 | - | TGTGCCAGCAGCTTCAGGGACAGGGGGCTTCACGAGCAGTACTTC | CASSFRDRGLHEQYF
14 | TRBJ1-2 | TRBD1 | TRBV14 | once | TGTGCCAGCAGCCAAGCCGACAGGGGATTCGGCTACACCTTC | CASSQADRGFGYTF
14 | TRBJ2-3 | - | TRBV7-9 | - | TGTGCCAGCAGCTTAAGAACGGGGACAGATACGCAGTATTTT | CASSLRTGTDTQYF
16 | TRBJ2-6 | - | TRBV9 | - | TGTGCCAGCAGACTCCCTCAGGGCTCTGGGGCCAACGTCCTGACTTTC | CASRLPQGSGANVLTF
13 | TRBJ1-2 | TRBD1 | TRBV18 | - | TGTGCCAGCTCACCAGACAGGGGGGATGGCTACACCTTC | CASSPDRGDGYTF
16 | TRBJ2-2 | - | TRBV9 | - | TGTGCCAGCAGCCCCAATATAGCGGCGAACACCGGGGAGCTGTTTTTT | CASSPNIAANTGELFF
15 | TRBJ1-5 | TRBD1 | TRBV27 | - | TGTGCCAGCAGTCCCGGGACAGTCGGCAATCAGCCCCAGCATTTT | CASSPGTVGNQPQHF
12 | TRBJ1-3 | TRBD1 | TRBV30 | many | TGTGCCTGGAGAAGCAGGGGGGACACCATATATTTT | CAWRSRGDTIYF
16 | TRBJ2-2 | - | TRBV4-3 | once | TGCGCCAGCAGCCAAGATTTGCGATCCCCGTACGGGGAGCTGTTTTTT | CASSQDLRSPYGELFF
12 | TRBJ2-7 | - | TRBV7-2 | - | TGTGCCAGCACCTCTATCTCCGGGGAGCAGTACTTC | CASTSISGEQYF
14 | TRBJ1-2 | - | TRBV29-1 | - | TGCAGCGTTGCCCCCAGGGAGGCTGGGAGTGGCTACACCTTC | CSVAPREAGSGYTF